This TCR beta chain was observed in a study of CD8+CD57+ T cells in acquired aplastic anemia. About the research overall: The study obtained an average of roughly 3 ug of DNA from sorted CD4+ and CD8+ cells.

Notes on this clonotype: Its target is unknown.

This CDR3 region has 14 residues. Germline CDR1 is MNHEY and CDR2 is SVGAGI. V lost 4 bases to trimming and J lost 2 bases, with 12 bases between them. According to the study, genomic DNA was the template for TCR beta VDJ and CDR3 profiling. TCRdb itself ran the reads through MiXCR, one entry per CDR3 protein. This table holds just over 450,000 distinct CDR3 sequences, around 33% found once. Points from the study as a whole: Some 28 CD8+ CDR3 sequences occurred in both the patients and the controls. CD8+ Simpson's diversity showed no significant patient-control difference.

In patients chosen for sequencing, flow cytometry had shown CD8+CD57+ cell expansion. Every patient had severe acquired aplastic anemia. The chain has TRBV6-5 and TRBJ2-7, with D maybe TRBD2 (7 bases). Sequencing was performed on sorted CD4+, CD8+, or CD8+CD57+ T cells (not recorded which) from PBMCs. This TCR was recovered from a human donor with aplastic anemia. In DNA form, the CDR3 reads TGTGCCAGCAGTTCCGAGGGGGGGCCCTACGAGCAGTACTTC. It encodes CASSSEGGPYEQYF.